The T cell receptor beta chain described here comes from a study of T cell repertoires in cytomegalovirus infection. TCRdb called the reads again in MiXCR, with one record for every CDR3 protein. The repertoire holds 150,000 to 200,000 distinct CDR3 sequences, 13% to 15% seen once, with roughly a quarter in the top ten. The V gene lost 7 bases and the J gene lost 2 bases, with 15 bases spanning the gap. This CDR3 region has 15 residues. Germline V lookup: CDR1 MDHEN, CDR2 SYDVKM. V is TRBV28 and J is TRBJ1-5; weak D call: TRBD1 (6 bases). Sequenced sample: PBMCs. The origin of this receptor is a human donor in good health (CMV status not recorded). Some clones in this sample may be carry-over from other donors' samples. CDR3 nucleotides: TGTGCCAGCACCATAGGGGGGGGAGGCAATCAGCCCCAGCATTTT. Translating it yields CASTIGGGGNQPQHF.